These T cell receptor beta chains were read from a single sample in a study of vaccination and CD4 T cells after COVID-19. MiXCR, run by TCRdb on the PCR reads, gives a single entry per CDR3 protein. The sample lists thousands of distinct CDR3 sequences; roughly 33% were seen once. Their antigens are not known. What was sequenced was CD4+ T cells from blood, cultured in vitro. Every receptor here comes from a human donor in good health. CDR3s include the opening cysteine and the closing phenylalanine or tryptophan. The order of the fields is clone size, D gene, V gene, J gene, CDR3 DNA, CDR3 protein. D genes are given only for firm matches. Clone sizes are given selectively: once, few, many, or a class where the clone is expanded.

clone size: .
D gene: .
V gene: TRBV9
J gene: TRBJ2-3
CDR3 DNA: TGTGCCAGCAGCGTCTCACCTGGCCCCGATACGCAGTATTTT
CDR3 protein: CASSVSPGPDTQYF

clone size: few
D gene: .
V gene: TRBV15
J gene: TRBJ2-2
CDR3 DNA: TGTGCCACCAGCTCCCTCGGCACCGGGGAGCTGTTTTTT
CDR3 protein: CATSSLGTGELFF

clone size: few
D gene: TRBD1
V gene: TRBV12-3/TRBV12-4
J gene: TRBJ1-5
CDR3 DNA: TGTGCCAGCAGGGTAACAGGGGATCAGCCCCAGCATTTT
CDR3 protein: CASRVTGDQPQHF

clone size: few
D gene: TRBD2
V gene: TRBV20-1
J gene: TRBJ2-1
CDR3 DNA: TGCAGTGCTAGCGGGAGGCCGGCCTACTACAATGAGCAGTTCTTC
CDR3 protein: CSASGRPAYYNEQFF

clone size: few
D gene: .
V gene: TRBV7-2
J gene: TRBJ2-5
CDR3 DNA: TGTGCCAGCAGCCACCAGGCACAGGGGGGGGAGACCCAGTACTTC
CDR3 protein: CASSHQAQGGETQYF

clone size: .
D gene: .
V gene: TRBV24-1
J gene: TRBJ2-5
CDR3 DNA: TGTGCCACCAGTTCGAGGGAGACCCAGTACTTC
CDR3 protein: CATSSRETQYF

clone size: .
D gene: TRBD2
V gene: TRBV7-3
J gene: TRBJ2-3
CDR3 DNA: TGTGCCAGCAGCACCCGGACTAGCGGGAGTGCGGATACGCAGTATTTT
CDR3 protein: CASSTRTSGSADTQYF

clone size: .
D gene: TRBD2
V gene: TRBV20-1
J gene: TRBJ2-1
CDR3 DNA: TGCAGTGCTAGACGGGGGGGCTCCTACAATGAGCAGTTCTTC
CDR3 protein: CSARRGGSYNEQFF

clone size: few
D gene: TRBD2
V gene: TRBV11-2
J gene: TRBJ2-1
CDR3 DNA: TGTGCCAGCAGCTTAGGTGGACTAGCGGACGATGAGCAGTTCTTC
CDR3 protein: CASSLGGLADDEQFF

clone size: once
D gene: .
V gene: TRBV11-2
J gene: TRBJ2-7
CDR3 DNA: TGTGCCAGCAGTTCCGACAGCCCCGGAGGTTACGAGCAGTACTTC
CDR3 protein: CASSSDSPGGYEQYF

clone size: .
D gene: .
V gene: TRBV2
J gene: TRBJ2-1
CDR3 DNA: TGTGCCAGCAGTGCCGGGTCCCGCGCCTACAATGAGCAGTTCTTC
CDR3 protein: CASSAGSRAYNEQFF

clone size: .
D gene: TRBD2
V gene: TRBV6-5
J gene: TRBJ2-2
CDR3 DNA: TGTGCCAGCAGTTACTCCTTCTCGGGGGGCACCGGGGAGCTGTTTTTT
CDR3 protein: CASSYSFSGGTGELFF

clone size: .
D gene: .
V gene: TRBV7-2
J gene: TRBJ2-7
CDR3 DNA: TGTGCCAGCAGCTCCCGAGCGGACGAGCAGTACTTC
CDR3 protein: CASSSRADEQYF

clone size: .
D gene: TRBD2
V gene: TRBV20-1
J gene: TRBJ2-3
CDR3 DNA: TGCAGTGCTAGAGGGAGCGGGAGGGCAAGCACAGATACGCAGTATTTT
CDR3 protein: CSARGSGRASTDTQYF

clone size: .
D gene: .
V gene: TRBV2
J gene: TRBJ2-7
CDR3 DNA: TGTGCCAGCAGTGAGGGATCATACGAGCAGTACTTC
CDR3 protein: CASSEGSYEQYF

clone size: .
D gene: .
V gene: TRBV28
J gene: TRBJ1-6
CDR3 DNA: TGTGCCAGCAGTTTAGGGCAGGGTAGCTATAATTCACCCCTCCACTTT
CDR3 protein: CASSLGQGSYNSPLHF

clone size: medium-sized
D gene: TRBD1
V gene: TRBV29-1
J gene: TRBJ1-5
CDR3 DNA: TGCAGCGTTGGACAGGGGGACGGGGGGCCCCAGCATTTT
CDR3 protein: CSVGQGDGGPQHF

clone size: .
D gene: .
V gene: TRBV19
J gene: TRBJ2-3
CDR3 DNA: TGTGCCAGTAGTCGGAGTTCTAGCAGAAGCAGCACAGATACGCAGTATTTT
CDR3 protein: CASSRSSSRSSTDTQYF

clone size: .
D gene: .
V gene: TRBV4-3
J gene: TRBJ2-2
CDR3 DNA: TGCGCCAGCAGCCTTCCCATGGGGGCAGGCACCGGGGAGCTGTTTTTT
CDR3 protein: CASSLPMGAGTGELFF

clone size: few
D gene: .
V gene: TRBV20-1
J gene: TRBJ2-7
CDR3 DNA: TGCAGTGAGGAGGGGGGGGACCGGACCTACGAGCAGTACTTC
CDR3 protein: CSEEGGDRTYEQYF